This T cell receptor beta chain comes out of a study of beta chain features in type 1 diabetes. Reverse transcribing all isolated RNA meant expressed TCRB transcripts were sequenced. Profiled with immunoSEQ multiplex PCR; TCRdb holds only in-frame clones, not every one. The table has approximately 170,000 clones, 7% to 9% seen once. Whole-study findings and limits: For Type 1 diabetes patients, all four CD4+ subsets carried TCRB CDR3s that were moderately but significantly shorter.

Remarks on this clone: Its target is not known.

Sequenced material: central memory CD4+ T cells from blood. The source is a man aged 18 to 29 with type 1 diabetes.

The DNA of the CDR3 is TGTGCAAGTCGCTTAGGGACAGGGAAGGTTAACTATGGCTACACCTTC. Translation gives CASRLGTGKVNYGYTF. The V call is TRBV12-2, the J call TRBJ1-2; no check of the table's D call, TRBD1, against the DNA was made. TRBV12-2 is a documented pseudogene. The CDR3 runs 16 residues.